This is a list of T cell receptor beta chains from one sample in a study of blood T cell repertoires in COVID-19. Clones were read by immunoSEQ multiplex PCR, and TCRdb kept only the in-frame ones, dropping some. Seen here are about 310,000 clones, around 91% observed once, and the top ten hold about 1%. Sequenced sample: peripheral blood. These receptors all come from a woman in her thirties or forties with COVID-19, enrolled during active disease. The CDR3 runs from the conserved cysteine through the conserved F or W. Size is omitted from some rows. Given values are once, few, many or a class for expanded clones.

v_gene: TRBV5-1; abundance: .; j_gene: TRBJ1-3; CDR3aa: CASSLGQALSGNTIYF
v_gene: TRBV6-6; abundance: .; j_gene: TRBJ1-1; CDR3aa: CASSYSTANTEAFF
v_gene: TRBV18; abundance: .; j_gene: TRBJ1-1; CDR3aa: CASSPRGQGANTEAFF
v_gene: TRBV5-6; abundance: .; j_gene: TRBJ2-5; CDR3aa: CASSLGRPETQYF
v_gene: TRBV24-1; abundance: .; j_gene: TRBJ2-1; CDR3aa: CATSERQENNEQFF
v_gene: TRBV3-1/TRBV3-2; abundance: few; j_gene: TRBJ2-7; CDR3aa: CASSQDAGIYEQYF
v_gene: TRBV2; abundance: .; j_gene: TRBJ1-1; CDR3aa: CASRRDRGLVENTEAFF
v_gene: TRBV15; abundance: .; j_gene: TRBJ1-2; CDR3aa: CATSRDKLRGYTF
v_gene: TRBV27; abundance: .; j_gene: TRBJ1-6; CDR3aa: CASSPTGTGYNSPLHF
v_gene: TRBV7-9; abundance: .; j_gene: TRBJ2-7; CDR3aa: CASGELTSVTGGYEQYF
v_gene: TRBV6-6; abundance: .; j_gene: TRBJ1-2; CDR3aa: CASSYGPNYGYTF
v_gene: TRBV5-4; abundance: .; j_gene: TRBJ1-2; CDR3aa: CASSSRESYGYTF
v_gene: TRBV4-3; abundance: once; j_gene: TRBJ2-1; CDR3aa: CASSQELASYNEQFF
v_gene: TRBV18; abundance: once; j_gene: TRBJ1-4; CDR3aa: CASSHPAGATNEKLFF
v_gene: TRBV3-1/TRBV3-2; abundance: once; j_gene: TRBJ2-7; CDR3aa: CASSQDGTGPYEQYF
v_gene: TRBV5-1; abundance: once; j_gene: TRBJ2-7; CDR3aa: CASSKGTALSTYEQYF
v_gene: TRBV4-3; abundance: .; j_gene: TRBJ2-7; CDR3aa: CASSQAVSLYEQYF
v_gene: TRBV19; abundance: .; j_gene: TRBJ1-4; CDR3aa: CASNGGGRKNEKLFF
v_gene: TRBV7-8; abundance: .; j_gene: TRBJ2-5; CDR3aa: CASSSGGEETQYF
v_gene: TRBV24-1; abundance: .; j_gene: TRBJ1-2; CDR3aa: CATSDPAGNYGYTF
v_gene: TRBV13; abundance: .; j_gene: TRBJ1-1; CDR3aa: CASSLPRQGFTEAFF
v_gene: TRBV28; abundance: .; j_gene: TRBJ1-1; CDR3aa: CASSPTQPTGWMNTEAFF
v_gene: TRBV5-1; abundance: .; j_gene: TRBJ2-1; CDR3aa: CASSLPGGSYNEQFF
v_gene: TRBV3-1/TRBV3-2; abundance: .; j_gene: TRBJ2-3; CDR3aa: CASSQDSSAQYF
v_gene: TRBV7-3; abundance: .; j_gene: TRBJ2-5; CDR3aa: CASSLSTTGTGRADQYF
v_gene: TRBV5-1; abundance: .; j_gene: TRBJ2-1; CDR3aa: CASSLGGQGTYNEQFF
v_gene: TRBV28; abundance: .; j_gene: TRBJ2-3; CDR3aa: CASSLLFRRGVLDTQYF
v_gene: TRBV27; abundance: .; j_gene: TRBJ2-1; CDR3aa: CASSFLDNEQFF
v_gene: TRBV15; abundance: few; j_gene: TRBJ1-2; CDR3aa: CATSNRRRDYGYTF
v_gene: TRBV6-5; abundance: .; j_gene: TRBJ2-3; CDR3aa: CASSLRGRRDTQYF
v_gene: TRBV6-5; abundance: .; j_gene: TRBJ1-1; CDR3aa: CATYNRPANTEAFF
v_gene: TRBV28; abundance: .; j_gene: TRBJ2-6; CDR3aa: CASSRTGTGANVLTF
v_gene: TRBV7-2; abundance: .; j_gene: TRBJ1-2; CDR3aa: CASSPRGPTGYGYTF
v_gene: TRBV6-2/TRBV6-3; abundance: .; j_gene: TRBJ1-6; CDR3aa: CASSPGGRYNSPLHF
v_gene: TRBV11-2; abundance: .; j_gene: TRBJ2-1; CDR3aa: CASSLYMGLDHNEQFF
v_gene: TRBV30; abundance: once; j_gene: TRBJ2-7; CDR3aa: CAWSTSSYEQYF
v_gene: TRBV7-2; abundance: .; j_gene: TRBJ2-5; CDR3aa: CASSSRASGGPGRTQYF